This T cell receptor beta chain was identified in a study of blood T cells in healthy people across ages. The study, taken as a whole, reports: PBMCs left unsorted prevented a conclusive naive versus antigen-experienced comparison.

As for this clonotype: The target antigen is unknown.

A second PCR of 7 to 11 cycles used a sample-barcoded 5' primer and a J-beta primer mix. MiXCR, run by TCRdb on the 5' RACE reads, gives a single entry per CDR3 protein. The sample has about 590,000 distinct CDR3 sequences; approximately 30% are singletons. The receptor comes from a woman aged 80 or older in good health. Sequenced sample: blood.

The CDR3 region is CASSLGGGDNQPQHF. CDR3 DNA: TGTGCCAGCAGTTTGGGAGGCGGCGACAATCAGCCCCAGCATTTT. This chain links TRBV12-3 or TRBV12-4 with TRBJ1-5; D gene ambiguous. V was clipped by 3 bases and J by 3 bases, with 12 bases between them. The CDR3 has 15 residues.